This T cell receptor beta chain was captured by sequencing in a study of cytomegalovirus exposure and HLA in healthy donors. Vbeta (60) and Jbeta (13) primers were used in the PCR. TCRdb keeps only in-frame clones here, not all; method: immunoSEQ multiplex PCR. The sample comprises approximately 110,000 clones, about 70% of which are singletons, and under 4% rests with the top ten. Between the trimmed V and J ends, which lost 1 base and 2 bases, there was a span of 13 bases. Germline CDR1 is MGHDK and CDR2 is SYGVNS. The CDR3 is 16 amino acids. Specimen: PBMCs. The chain has TRBV25-1 and TRBJ2-3; possible D gene TRBD2, 6 bases. The receptor comes from a man younger than 45 in good health and CMV-seronegative. CDR3 residues: CASSESPAGYTDTQYF. For the CDR3, the DNA is TGTGCCAGCAGTGAATCTCCAGCGGGCTACACAGATACGCAGTATTTT.